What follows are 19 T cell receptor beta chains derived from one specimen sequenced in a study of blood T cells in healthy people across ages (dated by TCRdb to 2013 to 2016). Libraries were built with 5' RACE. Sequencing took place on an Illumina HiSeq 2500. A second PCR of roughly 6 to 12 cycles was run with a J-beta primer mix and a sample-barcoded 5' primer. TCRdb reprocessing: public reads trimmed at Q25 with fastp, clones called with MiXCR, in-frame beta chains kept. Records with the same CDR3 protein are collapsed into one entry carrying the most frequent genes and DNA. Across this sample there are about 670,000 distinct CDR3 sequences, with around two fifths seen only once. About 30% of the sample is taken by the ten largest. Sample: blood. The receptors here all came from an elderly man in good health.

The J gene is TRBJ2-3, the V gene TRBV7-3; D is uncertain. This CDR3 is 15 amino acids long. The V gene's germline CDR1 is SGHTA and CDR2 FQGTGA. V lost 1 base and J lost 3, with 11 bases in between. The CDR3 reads CASSLKGWKTDTQYF. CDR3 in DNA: TGTGCCAGCAGCTTAAAAGGGTGGAAGACAGATACGCAGTATTTT.

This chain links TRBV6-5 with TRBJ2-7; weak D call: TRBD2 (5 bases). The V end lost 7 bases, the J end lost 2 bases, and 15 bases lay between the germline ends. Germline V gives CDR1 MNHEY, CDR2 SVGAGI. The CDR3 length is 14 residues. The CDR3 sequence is CASTASSLAYEQYF. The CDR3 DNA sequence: TGTGCCAGCACCGCCTCCTCACTAGCCTACGAGCAGTACTTC.

The CDR3 DNA reads as TGTGCCAGCAGCCAAGAGGGACGGTTTAATGAAAAACTGTTTTTT. Translated, it gives CASSQEGRFNEKLFF. The rearrangement links TRBV14 to TRBJ1-4; possible D gene TRBD1, 5 bases. This CDR3 has 15 amino acids. With 0 bases removed from V and 4 bases from J, the gap between germline ends came to 9 bases. Germline values: CDR1 SGHDN, CDR2 FVKESK. Variable domain in full (rest from reference TRBV14 and TRBJ1-4): EAGVTQFPSHSVIEKGQTVTLRCDPISGHDNLYWYRRVMGKEIKFLLHFVKESKQDESGMPNNRFLAERTGGTYSTLKVQPAELEDSGVYFCASSQEGRFNEKLFFGSGTQLSVL.

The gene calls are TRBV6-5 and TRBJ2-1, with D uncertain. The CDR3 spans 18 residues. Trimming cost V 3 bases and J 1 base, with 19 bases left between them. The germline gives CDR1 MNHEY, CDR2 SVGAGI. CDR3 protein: CASSYNPTYLRSYNEQFF. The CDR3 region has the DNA TGTGCCAGCAGTTATAACCCCACTTATTTGCGGTCCTACAATGAGCAGTTCTTC.

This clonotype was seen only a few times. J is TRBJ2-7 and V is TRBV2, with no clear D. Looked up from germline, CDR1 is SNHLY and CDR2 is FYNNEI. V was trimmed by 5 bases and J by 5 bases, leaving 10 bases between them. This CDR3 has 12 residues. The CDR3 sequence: CASSYTGHEQYF. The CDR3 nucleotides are TGTGCCAGCAGTTACACGGGTCACGAGCAGTACTTC.

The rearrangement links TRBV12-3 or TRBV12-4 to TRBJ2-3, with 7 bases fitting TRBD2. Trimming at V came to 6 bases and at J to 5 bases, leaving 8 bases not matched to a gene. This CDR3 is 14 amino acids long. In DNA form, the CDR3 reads TGTGCCAGCAGCCCCGGGGGGATGGTAGATACGCAGTATTTT. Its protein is CASSPGGMVDTQYF.

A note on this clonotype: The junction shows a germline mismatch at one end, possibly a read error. CDR3 residues: CANSLDPLARTYEQYF. In DNA, the CDR3 is TGTGCCAACAGCTTAGACCCACTAGCGAGGACCTACGAGCAGTACTTC. The chain combines TRBV7-2 with TRBJ2-7, with 7 bases fitting TRBD2. The CDR3 spans 16 residues. Looked up from germline, CDR1 is SGHTA and CDR2 is FQGNSA.

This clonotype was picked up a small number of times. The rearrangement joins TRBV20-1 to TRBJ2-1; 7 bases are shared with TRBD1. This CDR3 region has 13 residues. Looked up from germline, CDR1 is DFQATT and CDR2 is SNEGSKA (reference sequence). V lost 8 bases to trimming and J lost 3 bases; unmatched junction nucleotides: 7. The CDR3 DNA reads TGCAGTACGGCGACAGGGCTCTACAATGAGCAGTTCTTC. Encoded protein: CSTATGLYNEQFF.

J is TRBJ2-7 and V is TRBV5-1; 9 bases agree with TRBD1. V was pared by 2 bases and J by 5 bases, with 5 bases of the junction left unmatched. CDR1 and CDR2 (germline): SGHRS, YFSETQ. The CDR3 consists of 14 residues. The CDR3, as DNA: TGCGCCAGCAGCTTCGGACAGGGGTGGAACGAGCAGTACTTC. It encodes CASSFGQGWNEQYF.

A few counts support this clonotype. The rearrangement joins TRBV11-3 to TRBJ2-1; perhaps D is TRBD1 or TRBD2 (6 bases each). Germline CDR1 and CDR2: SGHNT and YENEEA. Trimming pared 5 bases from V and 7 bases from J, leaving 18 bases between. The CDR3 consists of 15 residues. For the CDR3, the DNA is TGTGCCAGCAGCCCCCGTTCCGGGGGCGGGAATGAGCAGTTCTTC. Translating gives CASSPRSGGGNEQFF.

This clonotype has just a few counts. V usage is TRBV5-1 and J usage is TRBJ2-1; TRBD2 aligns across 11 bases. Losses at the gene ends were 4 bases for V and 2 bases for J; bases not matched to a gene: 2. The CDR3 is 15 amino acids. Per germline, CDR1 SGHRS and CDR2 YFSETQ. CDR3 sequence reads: CASSKTSGAYNEQFF. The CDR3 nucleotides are TGCGCCAGCAGCAAGACTAGCGGGGCCTACAATGAGCAGTTCTTC. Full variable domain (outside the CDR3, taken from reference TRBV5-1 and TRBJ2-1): KAGVTQTPRYLIKTRGQQVTLSCSPISGHRSVSWYQQTPGQGLQFLFEYFSETQRNKGNFPGRFSGRQFSNSRSEMNVSTLELGDSALYLCASSKTSGAYNEQFFGPGTRLTVL.

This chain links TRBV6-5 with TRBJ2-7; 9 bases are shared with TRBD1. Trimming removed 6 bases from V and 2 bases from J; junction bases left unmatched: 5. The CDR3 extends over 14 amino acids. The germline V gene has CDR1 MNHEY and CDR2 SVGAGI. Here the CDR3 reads CASSRRDRAYEQYF. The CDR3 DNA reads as TGTGCCAGCAGCCGACGGGACAGGGCCTACGAGCAGTACTTC.

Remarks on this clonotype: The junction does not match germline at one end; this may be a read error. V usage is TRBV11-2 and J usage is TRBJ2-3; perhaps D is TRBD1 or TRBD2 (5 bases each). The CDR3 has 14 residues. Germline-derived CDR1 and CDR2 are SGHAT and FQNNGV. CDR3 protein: CASSLEWGMNTQYF. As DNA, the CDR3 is TGTGCCAGCAGCTTGGAGTGGGGGATGAATACCCAGTATTTT. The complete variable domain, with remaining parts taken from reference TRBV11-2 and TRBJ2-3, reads EAGVAQSPRYKIIEKRQSVAFWCNPISGHATLYWYQQILGQGPKLLIQFQNNGVVDDSQLPKDRFSAERLKGVDSTLKIQPAKLEDSAVYLCASSLEWGMNTQYFGPGTRLTVL.

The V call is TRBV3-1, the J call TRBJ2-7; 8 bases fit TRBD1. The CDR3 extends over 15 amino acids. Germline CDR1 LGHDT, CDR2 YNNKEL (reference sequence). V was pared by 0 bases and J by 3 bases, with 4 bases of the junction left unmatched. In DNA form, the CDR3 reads TGTGCCAGCAGCCAAGACGGACAGGGTATCTACGAGCAGTACTTC. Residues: CASSQDGQGIYEQYF.

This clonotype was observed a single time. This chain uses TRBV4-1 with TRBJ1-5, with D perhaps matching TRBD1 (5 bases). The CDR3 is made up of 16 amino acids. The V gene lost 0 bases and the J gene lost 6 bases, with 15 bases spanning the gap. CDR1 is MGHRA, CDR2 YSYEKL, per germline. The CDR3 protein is CASSQDRGQGSQPQHF. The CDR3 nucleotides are TGCGCCAGCAGCCAAGATAGAGGGCAGGGTAGTCAGCCCCAGCATTTT.

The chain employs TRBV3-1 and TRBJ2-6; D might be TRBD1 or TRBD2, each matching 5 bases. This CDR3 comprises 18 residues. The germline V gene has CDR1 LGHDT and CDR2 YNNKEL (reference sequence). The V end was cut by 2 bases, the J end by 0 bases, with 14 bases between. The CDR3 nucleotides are TGTGCCAGCAGCCAAAGGTTAGAGGGGCCCTCTGGGGCCAACGTCCTGACTTTC. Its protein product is CASSQRLEGPSGANVLTF.

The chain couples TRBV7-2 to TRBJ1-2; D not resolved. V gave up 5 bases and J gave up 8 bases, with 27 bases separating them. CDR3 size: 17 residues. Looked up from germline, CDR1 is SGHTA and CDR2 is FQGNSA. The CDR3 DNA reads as TGTGCCAGCAGCCCTAGGGCCGGGCGGCCTGACGCGAGCGGCTACACCTTC. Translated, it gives CASSPRAGRPDASGYTF.

Here the CDR3 reads CSTRAGGYNEQFF. In nucleotides, the CDR3 is TGCAGCACCCGAGCGGGGGGGTACAATGAGCAGTTCTTC. The chain uses TRBV20-1 and TRBJ2-1; 10 bases match TRBD2. Germline V gives CDR1 DFQATT, CDR2 SNEGSKA (reference sequence). The CDR3 is 13 amino acids.

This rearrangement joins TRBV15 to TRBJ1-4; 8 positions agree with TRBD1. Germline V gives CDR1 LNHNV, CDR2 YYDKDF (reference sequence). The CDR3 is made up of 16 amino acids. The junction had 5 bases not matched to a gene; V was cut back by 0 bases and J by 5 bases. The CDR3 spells CATSREPNRGNEKLFF. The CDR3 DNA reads TGTGCCACCAGCAGAGAACCGAACAGGGGGAATGAAAAACTGTTTTTT.